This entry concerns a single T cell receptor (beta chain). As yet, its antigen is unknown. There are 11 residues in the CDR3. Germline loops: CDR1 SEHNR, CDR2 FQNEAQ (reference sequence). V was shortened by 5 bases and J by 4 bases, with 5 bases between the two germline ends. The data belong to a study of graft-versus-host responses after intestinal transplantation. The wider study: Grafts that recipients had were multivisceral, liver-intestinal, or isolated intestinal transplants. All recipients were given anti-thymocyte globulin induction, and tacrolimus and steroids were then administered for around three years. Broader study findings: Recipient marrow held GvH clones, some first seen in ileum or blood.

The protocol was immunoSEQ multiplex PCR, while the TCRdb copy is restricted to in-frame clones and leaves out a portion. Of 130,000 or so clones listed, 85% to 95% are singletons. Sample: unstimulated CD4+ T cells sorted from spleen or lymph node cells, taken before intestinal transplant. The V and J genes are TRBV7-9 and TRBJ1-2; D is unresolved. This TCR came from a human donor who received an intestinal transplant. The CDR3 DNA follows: TGTGCCAGCAGCACGAGCTATGGCTACACCTTC. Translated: CASSTSYGYTF.